This T cell receptor beta chain was profiled in a study of CD8+ T cells in alopecia areata. Across the whole study: Each recipient was a roughly 7-11-week-old female C3H/HeJ mouse given skin from a 6-12-month-old C3H/HeJ donor with spontaneous alopecia. Points from the study as a whole: It was lesional scalp, especially alopecia totalis/universalis, that showed higher clonality than normal scalp. Scalp sample sequencing also detects resident alphabeta T cells of normal skin. Mice gave a clearer picture of TCR sharing than patients did, possibly for HLA-related reasons.

Germline lookup yields CDR1 NSQYPW and CDR2 LRSPGD (reference sequence). V was shortened by 0 bases and J by 0 bases, with 9 bases between the two germline ends. The CDR3 runs to 15 residues. Reverse transcription of extracted RNA yielded cDNA, which provided the sequencing template. Here immunoSEQ multiplex PCR was the method, and the copy in TCRdb shows in-frame clones only, minus some. The sample presents around 100,000 clones, none singletons. This clone has at least ten counts. Its antigen is not identified. Genes and germline are mouse. The CDR3 end is not reached by the read, which stops 4 residues before it; the germline J gene fills it in.

The sequenced sample was lesional skin. This sequence originates from a C3H/HeJ mouse with alopecia areata. The mouse strain carries the MHC haplotype H2-k. The chain joins TRBV1 to TRBJ2-7; no reliable D call. CDR3 sequence: CTCSADQDNSYEQYF. Partial CDR3 DNA: TGCACCTGCAGTGCAGATCAAGACAACTCCTAT.